Following are 31 T cell receptor beta chains from one sample sequenced in a study of molecular identifiers for immune sequencing clone quantification. TCRdb reanalysed the PCR reads using MiXCR and keeps one entry per CDR3 protein. The sample includes about half a million distinct CDR3 sequences, about a fifth of them seen just once. Sequencing input: naive CD8+ T cells from blood, with Jurkat cell RNA spiked in. Regarding subset: FACS-sorted CD8+CD4-CCR7+CD45RA+ naive T cells. These receptors all come from a human donor in good health. Some libraries in this study had Jurkat cell RNA spiked in.

This clonotype was detected many times. This rearrangement joins TRBV29-1 to TRBJ1-1; TRBD1 is a possible D gene (5 bases). The CDR3 length is 10 residues. The germline CDR1 and CDR2 sequences are SQVTM and ANQGSEA. Trimming removed 6 bases at V and 6 bases at J, with 8 bases between. The CDR3 protein is CSVQEAEAFF. CDR3 bases: TGCAGCGTACAGGAGGCTGAAGCTTTCTTT.

At least ten counts were recorded for this clonotype. The rearrangement uses TRBV5-6 and TRBJ2-7; 8 nucleotides match TRBD1. V shed 0 bases and J 2 bases; nucleotides not matched to a gene: 4. Germline V gene lookup returns CDR1 SGHDT and CDR2 YYEEEE. The CDR3 runs to 15 residues. CDR3 residues: CASSLGGTGPYEQYF. In DNA form, the CDR3 reads TGTGCCAGCAGCTTGGGCGGGACAGGCCCCTACGAGCAGTACTTC.

Remarks on this clonotype: One base away lies a much larger clone, so this may be a sequencing read error. The chain has TRBV20-1 and TRBJ2-2, with 8 bases aligning to TRBD1. The ends lost 5 bases at V and 3 bases at J; junction bases unmatched: 2. CDR1 and CDR2 from the germline V gene are DFQATT and SNEGSKA (reference sequence). The CDR3 has 13 amino acids. The CDR3 coding sequence is TGCAGTGCTGGGGACAGGCACACCGGGGAGCTGTTTTTT. Translating gives CSAGDRHTGELFF.

In its sample, this clonotype was seen a few times. V is TRBV27 and J is TRBJ2-3; 12 positions agree with TRBD2. Germline assignment: CDR1 MNHEY and CDR2 SMNVEV (reference sequence). CDR3 size: 17 residues. Losses at the gene ends were 1 base for V and 5 bases for J; bases not matched to a gene: 7. The CDR3 DNA is TGTGCCAGCAGTTTATTGGTTCTAGCGGGAGGGGTAGATACGCAGTATTTT. It encodes CASSLLVLAGGVDTQYF.

The chain carries TRBV5-6 and TRBJ2-7; a possible D gene is TRBD1 (6 bases). Per germline, CDR1 SGHDT and CDR2 YYEEEE. The CDR3 consists of 13 residues. The germline V and J ends were trimmed by 7 bases and 2 bases, with 13 bases remaining between them. This CDR3 is CASGLTGTYEQYF. CDR3 sequence (DNA): TGTGCCAGCGGCCTGACAGGTACCTACGAGCAGTACTTC.

This clonotype was seen more than once but under ten times. V is TRBV28 and J is TRBJ2-1; the D gene is possibly TRBD2 (6 bases). The V and J ends lost 6 bases and 4 bases respectively, with 10 bases between them. The CDR3 is 13 residues long. CDR1 and CDR2 from the germline V gene are MDHEN and SYDVKM. The CDR3 nucleotides read TGTGCCAGCAGCTCGGGGGTTTACAATGAGCAGTTCTTC. Its protein product is CASSSGVYNEQFF.

In the case of this clonotype: A much larger clone differs from this one at a single base, so this may be a read error. The gene calls are TRBV15 and TRBJ1-1; D call uncertain. From germline, CDR1 is LNHNV and CDR2 YYDKDF (reference sequence). This CDR3 comprises 15 residues. The CDR3 is CATSRDLGGVTGAFF. CDR3 coding DNA: TGTGCCACCAGCAGAGATTTAGGCGGGGTGACTGGAGCTTTCTTT.

This clonotype has just a few counts. The gene calls are TRBV4-3 and TRBJ1-1; D not certain. Trimming took off 4 bases at V and 4 bases at J, with 16 bases between the two ends. Per the germline V gene, CDR1 is LGHNA and CDR2 is YSLEER. This CDR3 has 15 residues. CDR3 nucleotides: TGCGCCAGCAGCCCCCCAGGTTTGGGAGCCACTGAAGCTTTCTTT. Translating gives CASSPPGLGATEAFF.

The chain joins TRBV20-1 to TRBJ1-5; 7 bases line up with TRBD1. CDR3 length equals 14 residues. Germline assignment: CDR1 DFQATT and CDR2 SNEGSKA (reference sequence). J was trimmed by 6 bases and V by 1 base; bases with no gene match: 6. CDR3 amino acids: CSARGRQGVQPQHF. Written as DNA, the CDR3 is TGCAGTGCTAGAGGACGACAGGGTGTTCAGCCCCAGCATTTT.

This clonotype has more than one count but fewer than ten. The V call is TRBV5-1, the J call TRBJ2-2; D remains unclear. Deletions cut 0 bases from V and 4 bases from J, with 16 bases between. CDR3 length: 17 residues. CDR1 is SGHRS and CDR2 is YFSETQ in the germline V gene. CDR3 coding DNA: TGCGCCAGCAGCTTGGCCGCCCTCGTCGTGGGCACCGGGGAGCTGTTTTTT. It encodes CASSLAALVVGTGELFF.

The J gene is TRBJ1-2, the V gene TRBV14; the D gene is possibly TRBD1 (6 bases). This CDR3 has 18 residues. Germline CDR1 reads SGHDN; CDR2 reads FVKESK. Trimming took 1 base from V and 4 from J, leaving 22 bases between them. Here the CDR3 DNA reads TGTGCCAGCAGCCAAGCCGAACTGTTACCGTCGGGGGCCTATGGCTACACCTTC. Amino acids: CASSQAELLPSGAYGYTF.

Worth noting for this clonotype: Germline is not matched at one junction end, which may reflect a read error. The chain recombines TRBV19 with TRBJ2-7; D is tentatively TRBD1 or TRBD2 (5 bases each). The CDR3 has 15 amino acids. The germline V gene has CDR1 LNHDA and CDR2 SQIVND (reference sequence). This CDR3 is CAGSIGRDGSYEQYF. Here the CDR3 DNA reads TGTGCCGGTAGTATCGGCCGGGACGGGTCCTACGAGCAGTACTTC.

This clonotype was detected only a few times. The chain links TRBV11-2 to TRBJ2-7, with 7 positions matching TRBD1. This CDR3 region has 15 residues. Germline V gene sequence: CDR1 SGHAT, CDR2 FQNNGV. J gave up 3 bases and V 5 bases, and 10 bases lay outside the gene matches. The CDR3 nucleotides are TGTGCCAGCAGCACGACAGGGTACGCCCTCTACGAGCAGTACTTC. Its translation: CASSTTGYALYEQYF.

To note about this clonotype: This clone may be a read error of a much larger clone one base away. The V call is TRBV19, the J call TRBJ2-1; 10 bases agree with TRBD2. Trimming took 8 bases from V and 6 from J; bases not matched to a gene: 10. The germline V gene has CDR1 LNHDA and CDR2 SQIVND (reference sequence). The CDR3 covers 15 residues. In DNA, the CDR3 is TGTGCCAGTGGTACCTCTAGCGGGGGCCGCAATGAGCAGTTCTTC. This gives the protein CASGTSSGGRNEQFF. Variable domain in full (rest from reference TRBV19 and TRBJ2-1): DGGITQSPKYLFRKEGQNVTLSCEQNLNHDAMYWYRQDPGQGLRLIYYSQIVNDFQKGDIAEGYSVSREKKESFPLTVTSAQKNPTAFYLCASGTSSGGRNEQFFGPGTRLTVL.

In this sample, this clonotype turned up a few times. The chain joins TRBV7-9 to TRBJ2-7; 12 bases fit TRBD2. V was pared by 3 bases and J by 5 bases, with 8 bases of the junction left unmatched. Germline-derived CDR1 and CDR2 are SEHNR and FQNEAQ (reference sequence). The CDR3 is 16 residues long. The CDR3 region is CASSFSGLAGIDEQYF. In DNA form, the CDR3 reads TGTGCCAGCAGCTTCTCCGGACTAGCGGGAATCGACGAGCAGTACTTC.

The chain employs TRBV4-1 and TRBJ1-4, with D possibly TRBD1 on 5 matching bases. V lost 0 bases to trimming and J lost 8 bases, with 16 bases between them. The CDR3 runs to 16 residues. Germline V gene lookup returns CDR1 MGHRA and CDR2 YSYEKL. The CDR3: CASSQDLPGLGEKLFF. The CDR3 nucleotides read TGCGCCAGCAGCCAAGATCTTCCGGGACTTGGGGAAAAACTGTTTTTT.

As regards this clonotype: One base away lies a much larger clone, so this may be a sequencing read error. The DNA of the CDR3 is TGTGCCAGCAGCCTCGGACACAGGGTCGGTGAGCAGTTCTTC. Translated: CASSLGHRVGEQFF. The chain combines TRBV4-2 with TRBJ2-1; a weak D match, TRBD1 (6 bases). Germline V CDR1 and CDR2: LGHNA, YNFKEQ. The CDR3 is made up of 14 amino acids. Trimming cost V 4 bases and J 9 bases, with 16 bases left between them.

Of note for this clonotype: Just one base apart from a much larger clone, this may be a read error. The rearrangement links TRBV24-1 to TRBJ2-3, with D tentatively TRBD2 (6 bases). V lost 7 bases and J 4 bases, leaving 29 bases between the germline ends. Germline loops: CDR1 KGHDR, CDR2 SFDVKD. The CDR3 is 19 residues long. As DNA, the CDR3 is TGTGCCACCAGAGAAGGAGGGTCCAGGAGGGGCGCGCTTCCAGATACGCAGTATTTT. It encodes CATREGGSRRGALPDTQYF.

The rearrangement links TRBV27 to TRBJ1-5; D call uncertain. This CDR3 comprises 14 residues. CDR1 MNHEY and CDR2 SMNVEV come from the germline V gene (reference sequence). Trimming stripped 5 bases from V and 0 bases from J, with 8 bases between. This CDR3 is CASSLVNSNQPQHF. The CDR3 DNA follows: TGTGCCAGCAGTCTGGTAAATAGCAATCAGCCCCAGCATTTT.

The rearrangement links TRBV29-1 to TRBJ2-7; TRBD2 aligns across 8 bases. The V and J ends lost 6 bases and 2 bases, in that order; junction bases with no gene match: 9. CDR1 SQVTM and CDR2 ANQGSEA come from the germline V gene. The CDR3 length is 14 residues. The CDR3 here is CSVSPSGWAYEQYF. The CDR3 nucleotides read TGCAGCGTCTCCCCTAGCGGGTGGGCCTACGAGCAGTACTTC.

This clonotype was found once. V gene TRBV19 combines with J gene TRBJ2-3, with 8 bases fitting TRBD2. The CDR3 is 18 residues long. V lost 2 bases to trimming and J lost 4 bases; unmatched junction nucleotides: 14. Looked up from germline, CDR1 is LNHDA and CDR2 is SQIVND (reference sequence). As DNA, the CDR3 is TGTGCCAGTAGTATATCTAGTGTACCAGCGGGAGTGGCAGATACGCAGTATTTT. This sequence encodes CASSISSVPAGVADTQYF.

This clonotype was picked up many times. V usage is TRBV19 and J usage is TRBJ2-1, with D unclear. The ends were cut back, 1 base at V and 2 bases at J, with 12 bases in the middle. The CDR3 sequence is 16 residues long. The germline CDR1 and CDR2 sequences are LNHDA and SQIVND (reference sequence). CDR3 DNA sequence: TGTGCCAGTAGTATAGGTCTTACCCAAGCCTACAATGAGCAGTTCTTC. Its protein is CASSIGLTQAYNEQFF. Combining the CDR3 with reference TRBV19 and TRBJ2-1 gives the whole variable domain DGGITQSPKYLFRKEGQNVTLSCEQNLNHDAMYWYRQDPGQGLRLIYYSQIVNDFQKGDIAEGYSVSREKKESFPLTVTSAQKNPTAFYLCASSIGLTQAYNEQFFGPGTRLTVL.

This clonotype appeared many times. The chain couples TRBV4-1 to TRBJ2-4; D not certain. The CDR3 is 13 amino acids. V was clipped by 2 bases and J by 5 bases, with 7 bases between them. Germline assignment: CDR1 MGHRA and CDR2 YSYEKL. The CDR3 DNA reads as TGCGCCAGCAGCCAACAGACCGAAAACATTCAGTACTTC. As protein: CASSQQTENIQYF.

The chain recombines TRBV5-1 with TRBJ2-3, with D possibly matching TRBD2 (6 bases). The germline V gene has CDR1 SGHRS and CDR2 YFSETQ. CDR3 length: 17 residues. V was shortened by 4 bases and J by 4 bases, with 22 bases between the two germline ends. The CDR3 DNA is TGCGCCAGCAGCCCTATTCGGGACTCCTCTGTATCAGATACGCAGTATTTT. As protein: CASSPIRDSSVSDTQYF.

Ten or more counts support this clonotype. At one end the junction does not follow the germline gene, possibly because of a read error. The chain has TRBV5-1 and TRBJ1-1; TRBD1 matches 8 bases. The CDR3 spans 12 residues. Per germline, CDR1 SGHRS and CDR2 YFSETQ. The CDR3 bases are TGCGCCAGCAGCTATACTGGGACAGGCGGTTTTTTT. Amino acids: CASSYTGTGGFF.

This clonotype was recorded once. Since a much larger clone is just one base distant, this may be a read error. The chain recombines TRBV12-3 or TRBV12-4 with TRBJ2-3; 7 bases match TRBD2. The trim removed 4 bases at V and 2 bases at J, leaving 12 bases unmatched. The CDR3 runs to 17 residues. This chain's CDR3 is CASSSRGLAEHTDTQYF. In DNA form, the CDR3 reads TGTGCCAGCAGTTCACGAGGTCTAGCGGAACACACAGATACGCAGTATTTT.

This clonotype was counted a single time. This rearrangement joins TRBV24-1 to TRBJ2-7; 9 bases agree with TRBD1. Germline trimming cut 9 bases from V and 2 bases from J; bases unmatched to any gene: 7. Germline CDR1 KGHDR, CDR2 SFDVKD. This CDR3 contains 14 residues. This CDR3 reads CATCPGTGPYEQYF. The CDR3 bases are TGTGCCACCTGTCCTGGGACAGGGCCCTACGAGCAGTACTTC.

This clonotype has a count of ten or more. The rearrangement joins TRBV5-1 to TRBJ2-5, with a possible D match to TRBD1 (6 bases). Germline V gene lookup returns CDR1 SGHRS and CDR2 YFSETQ. V lost 4 bases and J 1 base, leaving 17 bases between the germline ends. CDR3 length equals 16 residues. The CDR3 bases are TGCGCCAGCAGCCAACCGCCCGACAGGATCCAAGAGACCCAGTACTTC. Protein: CASSQPPDRIQETQYF.

Comments on this clonotype: A single base separates this from a much larger clone, so it may be a read error. The V gene is TRBV6-5, the J gene TRBJ2-3, with D possibly matching TRBD2 (6 bases). The CDR3 loop spans 13 amino acids. The germline CDR1 and CDR2 sequences are MNHEY and SVGAGI. The chain's CDR3 is CASSYTGVDTRYF. The CDR3 DNA is TGTGCCAGCAGTTACACGGGGGTAGATACGCGGTATTTT.

J is TRBJ1-5 and V is TRBV4-1; D is ambiguous. Between the trimmed V and J ends, which lost 2 bases and 4 bases, there was a span of 12 bases. CDR3 length: 15 residues. Germline lookup yields CDR1 MGHRA and CDR2 YSYEKL. The CDR3 protein is CASSQREHPNQPQHF. The CDR3 nucleotides read TGCGCCAGCAGCCAAAGGGAACATCCTAATCAGCCCCAGCATTTT.

V and J are TRBV5-6 and TRBJ2-5; 8 nucleotides agree with TRBD1. With 1 base clipped from V and 3 bases from J, the junction kept 14 bases outside the gene matches. The CDR3 sequence is 18 residues long. Germline loops: CDR1 SGHDT, CDR2 YYEEEE. CDR3 in amino acids: CASSLTTGVIITKETQYF. The CDR3 region has the DNA TGTGCCAGCAGCTTGACGACAGGGGTAATAATAACAAAAGAGACCCAGTACTTC.